Following are 27 T cell receptor beta chains from one sample sequenced in a study of T-cell memory formation after mild COVID-19. In TCRdb, the 5' RACE reads were re-called with MiXCR into one record per CDR3 protein. The sample carries around 530,000 distinct CDR3 sequences, 20% to 25% recorded once. What was sequenced was PBMCs or a T cell subset sorted from them (not recorded which). The receptors originated from an adult woman who had mild COVID-19 (a few samples of this study predate the infection). Cell type and time point are not known.

This clonotype was counted many times. The DNA for the CDR3 is TGTGCCAGCAGTCCATTCGAGGGCACCGGGGAGCTGTTTTTT. It translates to CASSPFEGTGELFF. V is TRBV12-3 or TRBV12-4 and J is TRBJ2-2; a possible D gene is TRBD2 (5 bases). Trimming shortened V by 5 bases and J by 4 bases, and 11 bases separated the two germline ends. CDR3 length: 14 amino acids.

The chain is built from TRBV7-2 and TRBJ2-3; weak D call: TRBD2 (6 bases). Trimming cost V 5 bases and J 0 bases, with 24 bases left between them. CDR1 SGHTA and CDR2 FQGNSA come from the germline V gene. This CDR3 is 19 amino acids long. The CDR3 protein is CASSLERAVSPYSTDTQYF. The CDR3 nucleotides are TGTGCCAGCAGCCTCGAGCGGGCAGTTTCTCCCTATAGCACAGATACGCAGTATTTT.

The chain couples TRBV5-1 to TRBJ2-7, with D possibly matching TRBD2 (5 bases). CDR1 SGHRS and CDR2 YFSETQ come from the germline V gene. Deletions cut 2 bases from V and 0 bases from J, with 15 bases between. The CDR3 extends over 16 amino acids. The CDR3 DNA follows: TGCGCCAGCAGCTTAGACGGACTTACGAGCTCCTACGAGCAGTACTTC. Protein product: CASSLDGLTSSYEQYF.

This clonotype has more than one count but fewer than ten. J is TRBJ2-2 and V is TRBV6-5; 8 nucleotides match TRBD1. The length of the CDR3 is 15 residues. Per germline, CDR1 MNHEY and CDR2 SVGAGI. V dropped 6 bases and J dropped 1; count of bases not matched to a gene: 4. The CDR3 loop reads CASRTGTGNTGELFF. As DNA, the CDR3 is TGTGCCAGCAGAACCGGGACAGGGAACACCGGGGAGCTGTTTTTT.

This clonotype turned up a few times. The chain employs TRBV12-3 or TRBV12-4 and TRBJ1-1; D ambiguous. The ends were cut back, 3 bases at V and 4 bases at J, with 12 bases in the middle. CDR3 size: 14 residues. CDR3 coding DNA: TGTGCCAGCAGTTTTGATATGGGTGGCACTGAAGCTTTCTTT. The encoded protein is CASSFDMGGTEAFF.

This clonotype was picked up a small number of times. The chain has TRBV7-8 and TRBJ2-7, with 8 bases matching TRBD1. CDR1 and CDR2 from the germline V gene are SGHVS and FQNEAQ. The CDR3 spans 16 residues. The junction had 11 bases not matched to a gene; V was cut back by 4 bases and J by 3 bases. The CDR3 sequence is CASSSPRQGLNYEQYF. The CDR3 region has the DNA TGTGCCAGCAGCTCGCCGAGACAGGGGCTCAACTACGAGCAGTACTTC.

This clonotype turned up a few times. The chain uses TRBV9 and TRBJ2-2, with a weak D call TRBD1 (6 bases). CDR1 and CDR2 (germline): SGDLS, YYNGEE. With 0 bases removed from V and 4 bases from J, the gap between germline ends came to 7 bases. The length of the CDR3 is 14 residues. The DNA of the CDR3 is TGTGCCAGCAGCGTAGCACAGGGCACCGGGGAGCTGTTTTTT. This gives the protein CASSVAQGTGELFF.

This clonotype was seen many times. The chain joins TRBV12-3 or TRBV12-4 to TRBJ1-1, with D unresolved. The CDR3 covers 13 residues. Trimming cost V 1 base and J 1 base, with 4 bases left between them. CDR3 region: CASSLVENTEAFF. In DNA, the CDR3 is TGTGCCAGCAGTTTAGTTGAGAACACTGAAGCTTTCTTT.

A few counts support this clonotype. The gene calls are TRBV7-8 and TRBJ1-5; 8 bases align to TRBD1. CDR3 length: 18 residues. V lost 4 bases to trimming and J lost 1 base; unmatched junction nucleotides: 12. CDR1 and CDR2 (germline): SGHVS, FQNEAQ. As DNA, the CDR3 is TGTGCCAGCAGCTCCCGACCGAGGACAGGGACAAGCAATCAGCCCCAGCATTTT. It specifies CASSSRPRTGTSNQPQHF. Looking up the rest from reference TRBV7-8 and TRBJ1-5 gives the full variable domain: GAGVSQSPRYKVAKRGQDVALRCDPISGHVSLFWYQQALGQGPEFLTYFQNEAQLDKSGLPSDRFFAERPEGSVSTLKIQRTQQEDSAVYLCASSSRPRTGTSNQPQHFGDGTRLSIL.

This clonotype was found many times. The genes are TRBV6-1 and TRBJ2-5; D is ambiguous. Trimming took off 6 bases at V and 4 bases at J, with 3 bases between the two ends. Germline CDR1 and CDR2: MNHNS and SASEGT. This CDR3 contains 10 residues. CDR3 nucleotide sequence: TGTGCCAGCAGATTAGAGACCCAGTACTTC. Translation: CASRLETQYF.

Points on this clonotype: At one end, the junction sequence differs from germline, possibly due to a read error. The chain combines TRBV24-1 with TRBJ2-2; 10 nucleotides align to TRBD2. Germline V gene lookup returns CDR1 KGHDR and CDR2 SFDVKD. The CDR3 extends over 20 amino acids. Written as DNA, the CDR3 is TGTGCCACCAGTGATCCACCCGGCGCTAGCGGGAGTCGTGGCACCGTGGAGCTGTTTTTT. Translation: CATSDPPGASGSRGTVELFF.

This clonotype has only a few counts. The V gene is TRBV4-1, the J gene TRBJ2-2, with TRBD2 matching 7 bases. V shed 4 bases and J 4 bases; nucleotides not matched to a gene: 3. The CDR3 extends over 14 amino acids. CDR1 is MGHRA, CDR2 YSYEKL, per germline. CDR3 nucleotide sequence: TGCGCCAGCAGCCGGGACTACCTCACCGGGGAGCTGTTTTTT. Protein sequence: CASSRDYLTGELFF.

This clonotype was picked up one time. This rearrangement joins TRBV7-9 to TRBJ2-5, with a weak D call TRBD2 (7 bases). This CDR3 has 15 residues. Trimming cost V 3 bases and J 5 bases, with 16 bases left between them. Germline CDR1 is SEHNR and CDR2 is FQNEAQ (reference sequence). The chain's CDR3 is CASSFSRRGLETQYF. DNA of the CDR3: TGTGCCAGCAGCTTCTCGCGGCGGGGGCTGGAGACCCAGTACTTC.

The CDR3 spells CASLELVTGELFF. The CDR3 DNA follows: TGTGCCAGCTTAGAGCTGGTCACCGGGGAGCTGTTTTTT. V gene TRBV7-9 combines with J gene TRBJ2-2; D is uncertain. V lost 8 bases, J lost 4 bases, and 11 bases lay in between. The CDR3 totals 13 residues. The germline V gene has CDR1 SEHNR and CDR2 FQNEAQ (reference sequence).

This sequence joins TRBV7-2 and TRBJ1-2; 10 bases agree with TRBD1. V trimming: 4 bases; J trimming: 8 bases; junction bases outside the gene matches: 7. Germline lookup yields CDR1 SGHTA and CDR2 FQGNSA. The CDR3 runs to 14 residues. CDR3 in amino acids: CASSSTGTGEGYTF. The CDR3 DNA sequence: TGTGCCAGCAGCTCGACCGGGACAGGGGAAGGCTACACCTTC.

This clonotype came up many times. The chain couples TRBV21-1 to TRBJ2-1; the table's D call, TRBD1, was not checked against the DNA. TRBV21-1 is described as a pseudogene. This CDR3 has 15 amino acids. The CDR3 DNA follows: TGTGCCAGCAGCAAAGTCGGGACAGGGAGAAATGAGCAGTTCTTC. Translation: CASSKVGTGRNEQFF.

About this clonotype: A much larger clone is a single base away; this may be a read error. The genes are TRBV13 and TRBJ2-7; D unclear. The length of the CDR3 is 12 residues. The germline V gene has CDR1 PRHDT and CDR2 FYEKMQ (reference sequence). V lost 5 bases, J lost 5 bases, and 10 bases lay in between. CDR3 sequence (DNA): TGTGCCAGCAGCCCTAGTTCCCACGAGCAGTACTTC. Protein: CASSPSSHEQYF.

This clonotype was counted a few times. The chain couples TRBV7-9 to TRBJ2-7; TRBD2 matches at 11 bases. V dropped 5 bases and J dropped 3; count of bases not matched to a gene: 6. Germline values: CDR1 SEHNR, CDR2 FQNEAQ (reference sequence). The CDR3 length is 15 residues. The CDR3 reads CASSMGLAESYEQYF. CDR3 DNA: TGTGCCAGCAGCATGGGACTAGCGGAAAGCTACGAGCAGTACTTC.

The V call is TRBV5-1, the J call TRBJ1-2, with no clear D. This CDR3 is built from 15 residues. Germline-derived CDR1 and CDR2 are SGHRS and YFSETQ. V lost 6 bases, J lost 0 bases, and 15 bases lay in between. For the CDR3, the DNA is TGCGCCAGCAAAGTTTTAGCAGATCCTAACTATGGCTACACCTTC. Protein sequence: CASKVLADPNYGYTF.

The V call is TRBV4-2, the J call TRBJ2-2; D gene uncertain. CDR1 and CDR2 (germline): LGHNA, YNFKEQ. Trimming left V 2 bases short and J 1 base short, with 14 bases between. There are 17 residues in the CDR3. CDR3 residues: CASSQSDRPGNTGELFF. CDR3 DNA sequence: TGTGCCAGCAGCCAATCGGACCGCCCGGGGAACACCGGGGAGCTGTTTTTT.

The rearrangement joins TRBV30 to TRBJ2-5, with D uncertain. Trimming took off 3 bases at V and 4 bases at J, with 9 bases between the two ends. There are 12 residues in the CDR3. Germline V gene lookup returns CDR1 GTSNPN and CDR2 SVGIG (reference sequence). This CDR3 reads CAWRNIRETQYF. Here the CDR3 DNA reads TGTGCCTGGAGGAACATCAGAGAGACCCAGTACTTC.

This clonotype has just a few counts. The chain uses TRBV9 and TRBJ2-1; no definite D call. Per the germline V gene, CDR1 is SGDLS and CDR2 is YYNGEE. The CDR3 length is 13 residues. V lost 4 bases and J 5 bases, leaving 10 bases between the germline ends. The CDR3 reads CASSPGTDNEQFF. CDR3 DNA sequence: TGTGCCAGCAGCCCAGGCACTGACAATGAGCAGTTCTTC.

The rearrangement links TRBV4-2 to TRBJ2-5; 7 bases fit TRBD2. This CDR3 has 17 amino acids. The junction had 10 bases not matched to a gene; V was cut back by 1 base and J by 2 bases. Germline CDR1 LGHNA, CDR2 YNFKEQ. The DNA for the CDR3 is TGTGCCAGCAGCCAAGCGGAACGGGGGGATATTCAAGAGACCCAGTACTTC. It encodes CASSQAERGDIQETQYF.

This clonotype has more than one count but fewer than ten. V usage is TRBV24-1 and J usage is TRBJ2-1, with 8 bases lining up with TRBD2. With V trimmed by 5 bases and J by 5 bases, 10 bases remained unmatched. Germline values: CDR1 KGHDR, CDR2 SFDVKD. This CDR3 is built from 16 residues. CDR3 residues: CATSARGAGGHNEQFF. The CDR3 DNA follows: TGTGCCACCAGTGCGCGGGGCGCGGGGGGCCACAATGAGCAGTTCTTC.

This clonotype was counted between two and nine times. The gene calls are TRBV12-3 or TRBV12-4 and TRBJ2-1; 9 nucleotides line up with TRBD2. This CDR3 region has 17 residues. Germline trimming cut 1 base from V and 6 bases from J; bases unmatched to any gene: 10. The DNA of the CDR3 is TGTGCCAGCAGTTTAGTCGCGGGAGGGCCTTTGGGCAATGAGCAGTTCTTC. This sequence encodes CASSLVAGGPLGNEQFF.

This clonotype occurred many times. This chain joins TRBV6-4 and TRBJ2-1; 12 bases are a match to TRBD2. Trimming removed 6 bases from V and 7 bases from J; junction bases left unmatched: 7. The germline CDR1 and CDR2 sequences are MRHNA and SNTAGT. The CDR3 sequence is 15 residues long. This chain's CDR3 is CASSILAGGLNEQFF. In DNA, the CDR3 is TGTGCCAGCAGCATCCTAGCGGGGGGGCTTAATGAGCAGTTCTTC.

This clonotype showed up just a few times. The V and J genes are TRBV29-1 and TRBJ1-2; perhaps TRBD1 as D (5 bases). This CDR3 contains 12 residues. Germline V lookup: CDR1 SQVTM, CDR2 ANQGSEA. V was shortened by 4 bases and J by 4 bases, with 10 bases between the two germline ends. In DNA form, the CDR3 reads TGCAGCGTTGTCTCGGGGGTCTATGGCTACACCTTC. Amino acids: CSVVSGVYGYTF.